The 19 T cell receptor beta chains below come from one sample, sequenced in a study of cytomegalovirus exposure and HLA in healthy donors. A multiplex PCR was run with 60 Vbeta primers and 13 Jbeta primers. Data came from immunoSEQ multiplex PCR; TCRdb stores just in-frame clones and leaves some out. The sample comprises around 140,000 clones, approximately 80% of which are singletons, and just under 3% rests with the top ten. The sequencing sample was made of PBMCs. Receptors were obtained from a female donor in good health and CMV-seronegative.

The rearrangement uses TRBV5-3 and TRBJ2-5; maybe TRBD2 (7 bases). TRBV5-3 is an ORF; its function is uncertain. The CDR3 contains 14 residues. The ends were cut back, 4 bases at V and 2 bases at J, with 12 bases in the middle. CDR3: CARSGGGLQETQYF. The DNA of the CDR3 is TGTGCCAGAAGCGGGGGGGGCTTACAAGAGACCCAGTACTTC.

The CDR3 nucleotides are TGCGCCAGCAGCCAGGGACAGGGGGAGGTCTATGGCTACACCTTC. It specifies CASSQGQGEVYGYTF. The V gene is TRBV4-1, the J gene TRBJ1-2, with TRBD1 matching over 11 bases. This CDR3 has 15 residues. The V and J ends lost 3 bases and 4 bases, in that order; junction bases with no gene match: 4. Germline CDR1 MGHRA, CDR2 YSYEKL.

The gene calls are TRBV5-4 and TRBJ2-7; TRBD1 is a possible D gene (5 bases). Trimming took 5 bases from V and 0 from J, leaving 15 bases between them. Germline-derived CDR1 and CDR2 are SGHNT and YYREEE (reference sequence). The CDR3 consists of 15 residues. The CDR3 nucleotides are TGTGCCAGCAGTTCACAGGCCCCTGCCTCCTACGAGCAGTACTTC. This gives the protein CASSSQAPASYEQYF. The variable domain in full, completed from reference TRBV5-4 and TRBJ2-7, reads ETGVTQSPTHLIKTRGQQVTLRCSSQSGHNTVSWYQQALGQGPQFIFQYYREEENGRGNFPPRFSGLQFPNYSSELNVNALELDDSALYLCASSSQAPASYEQYFGPGTRLTVT.

The chain's CDR3 is CASSKDRVYYTF. DNA of the CDR3: TGTGCCAGCAGTAAAGACAGGGTATACTACACCTTC. The chain uses TRBV6-6 and TRBJ1-2, with TRBD1 identical over 7 bases. Germline trimming cut 5 bases from V and 10 bases from J; bases unmatched to any gene: 7. The CDR3 is made up of 12 amino acids. From germline, CDR1 is MNHNY and CDR2 SVGAGI (reference sequence).

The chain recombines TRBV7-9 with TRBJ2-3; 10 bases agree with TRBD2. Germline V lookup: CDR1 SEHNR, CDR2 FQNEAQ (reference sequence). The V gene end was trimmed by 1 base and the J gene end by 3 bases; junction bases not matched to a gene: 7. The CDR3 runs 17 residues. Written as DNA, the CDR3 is TGTGCCAGCAGCTTAGGCGGCGGTAGCGGGAGGACAGATACGCAGTATTTT. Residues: CASSLGGGSGRTDTQYF. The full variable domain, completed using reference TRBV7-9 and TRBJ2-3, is DTGVSQNPRHKITKRGQNVTFRCDPISEHNRLYWYRQTLGQGPEFLTYFQNEAQLEKSRLLSDRFSAERPKGSFSTLEIQRTEQGDSAMYLCASSLGGGSGRTDTQYFGPGTRLTVL.

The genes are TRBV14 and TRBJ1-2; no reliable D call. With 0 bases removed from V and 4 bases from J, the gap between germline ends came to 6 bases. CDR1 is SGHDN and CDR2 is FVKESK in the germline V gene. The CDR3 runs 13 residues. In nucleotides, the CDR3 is TGTGCCAGCAGCCAAGATTTGAGCTATGGCTACACCTTC. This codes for CASSQDLSYGYTF.

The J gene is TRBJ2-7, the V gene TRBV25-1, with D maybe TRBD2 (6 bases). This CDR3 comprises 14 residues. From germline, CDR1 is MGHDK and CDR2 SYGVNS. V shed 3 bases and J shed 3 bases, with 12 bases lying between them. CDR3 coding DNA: TGTGCCAGCAGTGATCACGGGGGTATCTACGAGCAGTACTTC. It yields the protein CASSDHGGIYEQYF.

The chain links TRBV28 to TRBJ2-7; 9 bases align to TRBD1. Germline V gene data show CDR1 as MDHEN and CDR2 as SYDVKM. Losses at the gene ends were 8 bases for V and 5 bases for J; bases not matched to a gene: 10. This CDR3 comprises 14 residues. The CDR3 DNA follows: TGTGCCAGCGGAACTTTACAGGGGGCGCACGAGCAGTACTTC. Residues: CASGTLQGAHEQYF.

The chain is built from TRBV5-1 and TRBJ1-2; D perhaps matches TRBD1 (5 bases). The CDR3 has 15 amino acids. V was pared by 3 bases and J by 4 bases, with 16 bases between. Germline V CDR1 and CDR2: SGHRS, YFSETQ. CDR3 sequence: CASSSSGGMGYGYTF. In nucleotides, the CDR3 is TGCGCCAGCAGCTCCTCGGGGGGTATGGGCTATGGCTACACCTTC.

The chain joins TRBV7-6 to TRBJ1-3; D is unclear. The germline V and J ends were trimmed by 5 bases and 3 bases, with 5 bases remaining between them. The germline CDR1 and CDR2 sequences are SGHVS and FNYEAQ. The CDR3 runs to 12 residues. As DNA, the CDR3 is TGTGCCAGCAGCCCCCATGGAAACACCATATATTTT. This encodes CASSPHGNTIYF.

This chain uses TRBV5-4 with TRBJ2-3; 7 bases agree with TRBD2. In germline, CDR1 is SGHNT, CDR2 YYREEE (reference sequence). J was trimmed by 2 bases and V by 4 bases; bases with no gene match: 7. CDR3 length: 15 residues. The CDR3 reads CASSPRRGDTDTQYF. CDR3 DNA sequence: TGTGCCAGCAGCCCGAGACGGGGGGACACAGATACGCAGTATTTT. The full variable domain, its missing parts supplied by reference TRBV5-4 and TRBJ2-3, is ETGVTQSPTHLIKTRGQQVTLRCSSQSGHNTVSWYQQALGQGPQFIFQYYREEENGRGNFPPRFSGLQFPNYSSELNVNALELDDSALYLCASSPRRGDTDTQYFGPGTRLTVL.

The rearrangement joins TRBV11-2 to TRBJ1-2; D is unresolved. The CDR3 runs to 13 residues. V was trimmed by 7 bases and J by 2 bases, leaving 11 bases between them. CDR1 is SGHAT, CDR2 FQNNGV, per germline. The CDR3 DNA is TGTGCCAGCACCGCTTCGAGGAACTATGGCTACACCTTC. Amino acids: CASTASRNYGYTF.

The CDR3 bases are TGTGCCAGCAGCTTGGCTGGGGCTGCAACTAATGAAAAACTGTTTTTT. Translating it yields CASSLAGAATNEKLFF. This chain joins TRBV5-5 and TRBJ1-4; D may be TRBD1 (5 bases). Germline assignment: CDR1 SGHKS and CDR2 YYEKEE (reference sequence). V gave up 0 bases and J gave up 0 bases, with 9 bases separating them. This CDR3 contains 16 residues.

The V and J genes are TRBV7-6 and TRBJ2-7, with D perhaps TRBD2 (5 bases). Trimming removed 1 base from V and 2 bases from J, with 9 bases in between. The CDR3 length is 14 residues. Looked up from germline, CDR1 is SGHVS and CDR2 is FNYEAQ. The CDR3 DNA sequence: TGTGCCAGCAGCTTAGTAGAGGGTACCTACGAGCAGTACTTC. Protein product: CASSLVEGTYEQYF.

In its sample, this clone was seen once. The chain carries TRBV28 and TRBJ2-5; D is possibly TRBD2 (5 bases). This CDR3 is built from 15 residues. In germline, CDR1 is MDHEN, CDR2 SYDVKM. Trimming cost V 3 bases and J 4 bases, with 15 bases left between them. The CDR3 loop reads CASSFGVRGGETQYF. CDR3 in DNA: TGTGCCAGCAGTTTCGGGGTACGCGGAGGAGAGACCCAGTACTTC.

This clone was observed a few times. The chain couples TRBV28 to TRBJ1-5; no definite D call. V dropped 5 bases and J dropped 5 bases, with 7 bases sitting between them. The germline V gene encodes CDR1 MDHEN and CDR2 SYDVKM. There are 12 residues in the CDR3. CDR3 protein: CASSRVDQPQHF. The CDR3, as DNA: TGTGCCAGCAGTCGGGTCGATCAGCCCCAGCATTTT. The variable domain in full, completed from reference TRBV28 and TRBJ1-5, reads DVKVTQSSRYLVKRTGEKVFLECVQDMDHENMFWYRQDPGLGLRLIYFSYDVKMKEKGDIPEGYSVSREKKERFSLILESASTNQTSMYLCASSRVDQPQHFGDGTRLSIL.

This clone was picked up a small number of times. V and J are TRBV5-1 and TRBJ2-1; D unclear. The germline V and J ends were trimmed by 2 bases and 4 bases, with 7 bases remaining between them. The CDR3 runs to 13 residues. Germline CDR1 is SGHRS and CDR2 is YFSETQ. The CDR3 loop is CASSLSGYNEQFF. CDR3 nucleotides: TGCGCCAGCAGCTTATCCGGGTACAATGAGCAGTTCTTC.

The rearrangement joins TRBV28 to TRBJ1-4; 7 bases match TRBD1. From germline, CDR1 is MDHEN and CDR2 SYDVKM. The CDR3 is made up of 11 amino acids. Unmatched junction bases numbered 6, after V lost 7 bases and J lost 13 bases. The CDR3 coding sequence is TGTGCCAGCAATGACAGGGTGGGACTGTTTTTT. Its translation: CASNDRVGLFF.

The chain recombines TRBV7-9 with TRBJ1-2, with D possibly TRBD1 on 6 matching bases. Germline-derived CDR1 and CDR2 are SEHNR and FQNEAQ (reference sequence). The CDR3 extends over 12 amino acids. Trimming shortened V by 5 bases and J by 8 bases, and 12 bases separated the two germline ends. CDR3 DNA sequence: TGTGCCAGCAGCGTCGGGACAATGGGCTACACCTTC. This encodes CASSVGTMGYTF. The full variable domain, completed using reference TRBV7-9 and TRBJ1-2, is DTGVSQNPRHKITKRGQNVTFRCDPISEHNRLYWYRQTLGQGPEFLTYFQNEAQLEKSRLLSDRFSAERPKGSFSTLEIQRTEQGDSAMYLCASSVGTMGYTFGSGTRLTVV.